This TCR beta chain came from a study of blood T cell repertoires in COVID-19. Across the whole study: Acute and convalescent COVID-19 specimens originated in the United States, Italy and Spain.

CDR1 SGHTA and CDR2 FQGTGA come from the germline V gene. V lost 1 base, J lost 0 bases, and 13 bases lay in between. The CDR3 has 18 amino acids. Produced via immunoSEQ multiplex PCR; TCRdb's table is partial and in-frame only. The sample carries roughly 150,000 clones, about nine tenths recorded once. Before being deemed recovered, Cohort 3 donors had two negative PCRs, clearance, or symptom resolution. Sequencing was performed on PBMCs or T cells enriched from blood (not recorded which). The genes are TRBV7-3 and TRBJ2-6; D is possibly TRBD2 (6 bases). This TCR was sampled from a man in his fifties who had recovered from COVID-19. CDR3 DNA sequence: TGTGCCAGCAGCTTAAGTAGCGGCCAACACTCTGGGGCCAACGTCCTGACTTTC. Translating it yields CASSLSSGQHSGANVLTF.